Listed below are T cell receptor beta chains from one sample, sequenced in a study of control samples from healthy donors and cancer patients. Produced via immunoSEQ multiplex PCR; TCRdb's table is partial and in-frame only. This table holds about 89,000 clones, over 75% found once. The sample comprised blood. Source of these receptors: a woman aged 40 to 50 in good health. Each CDR3 is given with its conserved first and last residue. A D gene is named only where the DNA matches it firmly. Size is omitted from some rows. Given values are once, few, many or a class for expanded clones.

v_gene: TRBV6-1; j_gene: TRBJ1-3; abundance: NA; d_gene: NA; CDR3nt: TGTGCCAGCAGTGAAATCTCTGGAAACACCATATATTTT; CDR3aa: CASSEISGNTIYF
v_gene: TRBV29-1; j_gene: TRBJ1-3; abundance: NA; d_gene: NA; CDR3nt: TGCAGCGTTGAGACCTTCTCTGGAAACACCATATATTTT; CDR3aa: CSVETFSGNTIYF
v_gene: TRBV6-2/TRBV6-3; j_gene: TRBJ1-1; abundance: NA; d_gene: NA; CDR3nt: TGTGCCAGCAGTCCGGACGGGAACACTGAAGCTTTCTTT; CDR3aa: CASSPDGNTEAFF
v_gene: TRBV5-8; j_gene: TRBJ2-2; abundance: many; d_gene: TRBD2; CDR3nt: TGTGCCAGCAGCTTTGGCGAGCGGGGGTTGACCGGGGAGCTGTTTTTT; CDR3aa: CASSFGERGLTGELFF
v_gene: TRBV24-1; j_gene: TRBJ1-5; abundance: NA; d_gene: NA; CDR3nt: TGTGCCACCAGTGATCATAGCAATCAGCCCCAGCATTTT; CDR3aa: CATSDHSNQPQHF
v_gene: TRBV7-8; j_gene: TRBJ1-1; abundance: NA; d_gene: NA; CDR3nt: TGTGCCAGCAGCTTAGCAGGGGCCACTGAAGCTTTCTTT; CDR3aa: CASSLAGATEAFF
v_gene: TRBV6-1; j_gene: TRBJ1-2; abundance: NA; d_gene: NA; CDR3nt: TGTGCCAGCAGTGAAAGGGGGACCGGGGGCAATCGGGTTGGCTACACCTTC; CDR3aa: CASSERGTGGNRVGYTF
v_gene: TRBV9; j_gene: TRBJ1-2; abundance: NA; d_gene: NA; CDR3nt: TGTGCCAGCAGCGTAGATGTCGGAAATTATGGCTACACCTTC; CDR3aa: CASSVDVGNYGYTF
v_gene: TRBV6-2/TRBV6-3; j_gene: TRBJ2-1; abundance: NA; d_gene: TRBD2; CDR3nt: TGTGCCAGCAGTCCGACTAGCGGGTCCTCCTACAATGAGCAGTTCTTC; CDR3aa: CASSPTSGSSYNEQFF
v_gene: TRBV5-6; j_gene: TRBJ2-3; abundance: NA; d_gene: NA; CDR3nt: TGTGCCAGCAGCTCCTGGGGGGGCCTTGTGAATACGCAGTATTTT; CDR3aa: CASSSWGGLVNTQYF
v_gene: TRBV11-3; j_gene: TRBJ2-5; abundance: NA; d_gene: TRBD2; CDR3nt: TGTGCCAGCAGCTCCGGGAAAGGACTAGCGGGGGGGCGAACTGAGACCCAGTACTTC; CDR3aa: CASSSGKGLAGGRTETQYF
v_gene: TRBV4-3; j_gene: TRBJ1-2; abundance: NA; d_gene: TRBD1; CDR3nt: TGCGCCAGCAGCCAAGATAGGAGGACAGGGGGCGTATACAGCTATGGCTACACCTTC; CDR3aa: CASSQDRRTGGVYSYGYTF
v_gene: TRBV18; j_gene: TRBJ2-5; abundance: NA; d_gene: NA; CDR3nt: TGTGCCAGCTCACCGTCCGGGGAAGAGACCCAGTACTTC; CDR3aa: CASSPSGEETQYF
v_gene: TRBV24-1; j_gene: TRBJ2-3; abundance: NA; d_gene: NA; CDR3nt: TGTGCCACCAGTGATTTTTCGAGAACAGATACGCAGTATTTT; CDR3aa: CATSDFSRTDTQYF
v_gene: TRBV4-3; j_gene: TRBJ2-1; abundance: NA; d_gene: NA; CDR3nt: TGCGCCAGCAGCCAAGAGGTCGGCGGGTCCTCCTACAATGAGCAGTTCTTC; CDR3aa: CASSQEVGGSSYNEQFF
v_gene: TRBV29-1; j_gene: TRBJ1-2; abundance: NA; d_gene: NA; CDR3nt: TGCAGCGTTGTCTCTGGGCAGAACTATGGCTACACCTTC; CDR3aa: CSVVSGQNYGYTF
v_gene: TRBV2; j_gene: TRBJ2-2; abundance: NA; d_gene: TRBD1; CDR3nt: TGTGCCAGCAGAGGAGACAGGGCCAACACCGGGGAGCTGTTTTTT; CDR3aa: CASRGDRANTGELFF
v_gene: TRBV5-8; j_gene: TRBJ2-1; abundance: NA; d_gene: TRBD1; CDR3nt: TGTGCCAGCAGCTACTCCGGGACAGGGGACAATGAGCAGTTCTTC; CDR3aa: CASSYSGTGDNEQFF
v_gene: TRBV5-5; j_gene: TRBJ2-6; abundance: NA; d_gene: TRBD1; CDR3nt: TGTGCCAGCAGCTCTCCGGGACAGGGGGACTCTGGGGCCAACGTCCTGACTTTC; CDR3aa: CASSSPGQGDSGANVLTF
v_gene: TRBV5-1; j_gene: TRBJ1-1; abundance: few; d_gene: NA; CDR3nt: TGCGCCAGCAGCTCTAGGACAGCGGACACTGAAGCTTTCTTT; CDR3aa: CASSSRTADTEAFF
v_gene: TRBV7-8; j_gene: TRBJ2-2; abundance: few; d_gene: NA; CDR3nt: TGTGCCAGCAGCCGCCAACCCGACACGAACACCGGGGAGCTGTTTTTT; CDR3aa: CASSRQPDTNTGELFF
v_gene: TRBV18; j_gene: TRBJ2-3; abundance: NA; d_gene: TRBD2; CDR3nt: TGTGCCAGCTCATCCGGGACTAGCGGAGATACGCAGTATTTT; CDR3aa: CASSSGTSGDTQYF
v_gene: TRBV9; j_gene: TRBJ2-1; abundance: NA; d_gene: TRBD1; CDR3nt: TGTGCCAGCAGCTCTATGACAGGGGGTCCCTACAATGAGCAGTTCTTC; CDR3aa: CASSSMTGGPYNEQFF
v_gene: TRBV10-3; j_gene: TRBJ1-6; abundance: NA; d_gene: TRBD1; CDR3nt: TGTGCCATCAGTGGGGGGACAGGGGAAAATTCACCCCTCCACTTT; CDR3aa: CAISGGTGENSPLHF
v_gene: TRBV2; j_gene: TRBJ1-3; abundance: NA; d_gene: NA; CDR3nt: TGTGCCAGCAGTGAGAGTTTCTCTGGAAACACCATATATTTT; CDR3aa: CASSESFSGNTIYF
v_gene: TRBV12-3/TRBV12-4; j_gene: TRBJ2-7; abundance: NA; d_gene: NA; CDR3nt: TGTGCCAGCAGTGGGGGGGCCTCCTACGAGCAGTACTTC; CDR3aa: CASSGGASYEQYF
v_gene: TRBV9; j_gene: TRBJ2-6; abundance: NA; d_gene: TRBD2; CDR3nt: TGTGCCAGTGGAAGGCCAGCGGGGGGGCTCGGGGCCAACGTCCTGACTTTC; CDR3aa: CASGRPAGGLGANVLTF
v_gene: TRBV12-3/TRBV12-4; j_gene: TRBJ2-7; abundance: NA; d_gene: NA; CDR3nt: TGTGCCAGCAGTTCTCGTTGGGGATACGAGCAGTACTTC; CDR3aa: CASSSRWGYEQYF
v_gene: TRBV3-1/TRBV3-2; j_gene: TRBJ2-3; abundance: NA; d_gene: NA; CDR3nt: TGTGCCAGCAGCCAAGAGTTTGATACGCAGTATTTT; CDR3aa: CASSQEFDTQYF
v_gene: TRBV7-2; j_gene: TRBJ2-2; abundance: NA; d_gene: NA; CDR3nt: TGTGCCAGCAGCTTAGCGGGCGGAAACACCGGGGAGCTGTTTTTT; CDR3aa: CASSLAGGNTGELFF
v_gene: TRBV30; j_gene: TRBJ1-2; abundance: NA; d_gene: NA; CDR3nt: TGTGCCTGGAGTGTACTTGTGGGTAGGGACTATGGCTACACCTTC; CDR3aa: CAWSVLVGRDYGYTF
v_gene: TRBV5-1; j_gene: TRBJ1-1; abundance: NA; d_gene: TRBD1; CDR3nt: TGCGCCAGCAGCCCGCGGACAGGGGAAACTGAAGCTTTCTTT; CDR3aa: CASSPRTGETEAFF
v_gene: TRBV7-8; j_gene: TRBJ2-7; abundance: once; d_gene: NA; CDR3nt: TGTGCCAGCAGCTTAGGAGCCCACGGCTCCGGGTCCTACGAGCAGTACTTC; CDR3aa: CASSLGAHGSGSYEQYF
v_gene: TRBV7-2; j_gene: TRBJ2-1; abundance: NA; d_gene: NA; CDR3nt: TGTGCCAGCAGCACTGGACAAAGCTACAATGAGCAGTTCTTC; CDR3aa: CASSTGQSYNEQFF
v_gene: TRBV4-1; j_gene: TRBJ2-5; abundance: NA; d_gene: TRBD2; CDR3nt: TGCGCCAGCAGCCCGGGACTAGCGACAGAAGAGACCCAGTACTTC; CDR3aa: CASSPGLATEETQYF
v_gene: TRBV5-4; j_gene: TRBJ2-1; abundance: NA; d_gene: NA; CDR3nt: TGTGCCAGCAGCTTCGGAGTCGGCGGGGAGCAGTTCTTC; CDR3aa: CASSFGVGGEQFF
v_gene: TRBV10-3; j_gene: TRBJ2-1; abundance: NA; d_gene: NA; CDR3nt: TGTGCCATCAGTGGGGTAGCGAACAATGAGCAGTTCTTC; CDR3aa: CAISGVANNEQFF
v_gene: TRBV19; j_gene: TRBJ2-1; abundance: NA; d_gene: TRBD2; CDR3nt: TGTGCCAGTCTCGGCGGGAGCCCCTACAATGAGCAGTTCTTC; CDR3aa: CASLGGSPYNEQFF
v_gene: TRBV6-5; j_gene: TRBJ1-2; abundance: NA; d_gene: TRBD1; CDR3nt: TGTGCCAGCAGTACATCAGGGGGGGTCGACGGTGGCTACACCTTC; CDR3aa: CASSTSGGVDGGYTF
v_gene: TRBV5-1; j_gene: TRBJ1-1; abundance: NA; d_gene: NA; CDR3nt: TGCGCCAGCAGCTTGGGATCTACTGAAGCTTTCTTT; CDR3aa: CASSLGSTEAFF
v_gene: TRBV7-8; j_gene: TRBJ1-5; abundance: NA; d_gene: NA; CDR3nt: TGTGCCAGCAGCTTAGGCAGGGGAGGAGAACAGCCCCAGCATTTT; CDR3aa: CASSLGRGGEQPQHF
v_gene: TRBV2; j_gene: TRBJ2-1; abundance: NA; d_gene: TRBD2; CDR3nt: TGTGCCAGCAGATTACTAGCGGGGGGGCCTATTGAGCAGTTCTTC; CDR3aa: CASRLLAGGPIEQFF
v_gene: TRBV7-2; j_gene: TRBJ2-7; abundance: NA; d_gene: NA; CDR3nt: TGTGCCAGCAGCTTAGGGGCGGGGCGCTCCTACGAGCAGTACTTC; CDR3aa: CASSLGAGRSYEQYF
v_gene: TRBV5-4; j_gene: TRBJ1-2; abundance: NA; d_gene: TRBD1; CDR3nt: TGTGCCAGCAGTCGCGACAGGGGAGGGTACTATGGCTACACCTTC; CDR3aa: CASSRDRGGYYGYTF
v_gene: TRBV5-5; j_gene: TRBJ2-7; abundance: NA; d_gene: NA; CDR3nt: TGTGCCACCCAGCTCCAGGGGACAAGCTCCTACGAGCAGTACTTC; CDR3aa: CATQLQGTSSYEQYF
v_gene: TRBV19; j_gene: TRBJ1-2; abundance: NA; d_gene: NA; CDR3nt: TGTGCCAGTAGTATGGGGACTTATGGCTACACCTTC; CDR3aa: CASSMGTYGYTF
v_gene: TRBV5-1; j_gene: TRBJ2-7; abundance: NA; d_gene: TRBD2; CDR3nt: TGCGCCAGCAGCGGACGACTAGCGGGGGGCCTCGGCGAGCAGTACTTC; CDR3aa: CASSGRLAGGLGEQYF
v_gene: TRBV4-1; j_gene: TRBJ2-1; abundance: once; d_gene: NA; CDR3nt: TGCGCCAGCAGCCAAGGGAGGGGGTCCTACAATGAGCAGTTCTTC; CDR3aa: CASSQGRGSYNEQFF
v_gene: TRBV18; j_gene: TRBJ2-2; abundance: NA; d_gene: TRBD2; CDR3nt: TGTGCCAGCTCCTTCCTAGCGGGGAGGAACACCGGGGAGCTGTTTTTT; CDR3aa: CASSFLAGRNTGELFF
v_gene: TRBV19; j_gene: TRBJ2-3; abundance: NA; d_gene: TRBD2; CDR3nt: TGTGCCAGTACACAGTCGACGGGGGGGAGACGAGATACGCAGTATTTT; CDR3aa: CASTQSTGGRRDTQYF
v_gene: TRBV29-1; j_gene: TRBJ1-2; abundance: NA; d_gene: NA; CDR3nt: TGCAGCGTGATGACAGCCGCCGAAGGCTACACCTTC; CDR3aa: CSVMTAAEGYTF
v_gene: TRBV19; j_gene: TRBJ2-3; abundance: NA; d_gene: NA; CDR3nt: TGTGCCAGTAGTGACCTACAGGGAGGTACGCAGTATTTT; CDR3aa: CASSDLQGGTQYF